Listed below are T cell receptor beta chains from one sample, sequenced in a study of blood T cell repertoires in COVID-19. Libraries were prepared by immunoSEQ multiplex PCR; TCRdb keeps only in-frame clonotypes and omits some of them. This table holds 290,000 or so clones, roughly nine tenths found once. Input material: PBMCs or T cells enriched from blood (not recorded which). The receptor set was obtained from a young woman who had recovered from COVID-19. CDR3s leave out the opening cysteine and the closing phenylalanine or tryptophan. The D gene is left open where the match is weak.

j_call | v_call | d_call | cdr3_aa
TRBJ1-1 | TRBV2 | . | ASSGDREAF
TRBJ1-6 | TRBV30 | . | AWSVLSARGSPLH
TRBJ1-3 | TRBV5-1 | . | ASSLAGVIRGNTIY
TRBJ2-1 | TRBV18 | TRBD2 | ASSLTSGISSSYNEQF
TRBJ2-7 | TRBV12-3/TRBV12-4 | . | ASSPPLFYEQY
TRBJ2-7 | TRBV7-9 | . | ASSFSPYEQY
TRBJ2-6 | TRBV28 | . | ASNRQDSGANVLT
TRBJ2-7 | TRBV4-2 | . | ASSPMASHYEQY
TRBJ1-3 | TRBV4-1 | TRBD1 | ASSPKAQGASGNTIY
TRBJ1-3 | TRBV5-5 | TRBD1 | ASSLGQGVLRGNTIY
TRBJ2-1 | TRBV24-1 | TRBD1 | ATSDLDRGDEQF
TRBJ1-2 | TRBV25-1 | . | ASSEGGLGYGYT
TRBJ2-3 | TRBV18 | . | ASSPPQGDTQY
TRBJ2-2 | TRBV10-1 | TRBD2 | ASSERLAGGELF
TRBJ2-7 | TRBV11-3 | TRBD1 | ASSPRQGARYEQY
TRBJ2-3 | TRBV7-8 | TRBD2 | ASSLVSTSGTDTQY
TRBJ2-3 | TRBV9 | . | ASSVSLGRETDTQY
TRBJ2-7 | TRBV7-2 | TRBD2 | ASSLHIAGATYEQY
TRBJ2-2 | TRBV9 | . | ASSEGAGELF
TRBJ1-1 | TRBV27 | TRBD1 | ASSFGTGYTEAF
TRBJ2-3 | TRBV18 | . | ASSPLSSSDTQC
TRBJ1-2 | TRBV19 | . | ASSNRQSGYT
TRBJ1-5 | TRBV19 | . | ASSPAGGNQPQH
TRBJ2-1 | TRBV2 | . | ASDRRSYRPNYNEQF
TRBJ2-3 | TRBV6-5 | . | ASSYGGTPTDTQY
TRBJ1-4 | TRBV7-2 | TRBD1 | ASSLDRVEKLF
TRBJ2-1 | TRBV30 | . | AWSRGTSYNEQF
TRBJ1-4 | TRBV6-5 | . | ASQGVWNEKLF